The 2 T cell receptor beta chains given below trace back to one sample, sequenced in a study of blood T cell repertoires in COVID-19. The protocol was immunoSEQ multiplex PCR, while the TCRdb copy is restricted to in-frame clones and leaves out a portion. The sample records about 47,000 clones, around 85% being singletons. Sequencing was performed on peripheral blood. The origin of the receptors is a man aged 50-60 years with acute or convalescent COVID-19.

The rearrangement links TRBV28 to TRBJ2-7, with 8 bases matching TRBD2. The germline CDR1 and CDR2 sequences are MDHEN and SYDVKM. The CDR3 runs 14 residues. The V segment lost 3 bases and the J segment 7 bases; nucleotides outside the gene matches: 8. This CDR3 reads CASSLYGTRREQYF. CDR3 bases: TGTGCCAGCAGTTTGTATGGGACTAGGAGGGAGCAGTACTTC.

J is TRBJ2-7 and V is TRBV6-5; 7 bases are a match to TRBD2. The junction had 4 bases not matched to a gene; V was cut back by 0 bases and J by 5 bases. Germline CDR1 is MNHEY and CDR2 is SVGAGI. The CDR3 spans 14 residues. CDR3 sequence: CASSYSGLDHEQYF. The CDR3, as DNA: TGTGCCAGCAGTTACTCCGGACTAGACCACGAGCAGTACTTC.